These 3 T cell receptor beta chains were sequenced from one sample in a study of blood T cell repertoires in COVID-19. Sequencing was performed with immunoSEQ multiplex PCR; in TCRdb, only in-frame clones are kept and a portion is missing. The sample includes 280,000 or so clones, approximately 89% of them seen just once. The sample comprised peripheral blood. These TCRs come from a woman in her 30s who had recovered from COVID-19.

CDR3 sequence: CASSEDRASTDTQYF. The DNA for the CDR3 is TGTGCCAGCAGTGAGGACAGGGCAAGCACAGATACGCAGTATTTT. The V gene is TRBV2, the J gene TRBJ2-3; TRBD1 matches 8 bases. The CDR3 is made up of 15 amino acids. CDR1 is SNHLY, CDR2 FYNNEI, per germline. Unmatched junction bases numbered 2, after V lost 3 bases and J lost 0 bases.

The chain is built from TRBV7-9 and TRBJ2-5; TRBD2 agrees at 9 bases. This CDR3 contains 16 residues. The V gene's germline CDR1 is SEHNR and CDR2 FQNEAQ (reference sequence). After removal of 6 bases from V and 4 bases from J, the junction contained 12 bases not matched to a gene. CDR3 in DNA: TGTGCCAGCAGATCACCTGGCGGGGGGGCGCGAGAGACCCAGTACTTC. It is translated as CASRSPGGGARETQYF.

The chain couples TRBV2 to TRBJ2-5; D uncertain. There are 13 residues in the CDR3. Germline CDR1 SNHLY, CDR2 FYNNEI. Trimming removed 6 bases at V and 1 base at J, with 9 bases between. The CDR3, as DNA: TGTGCCAGCAGAGATAGTGCCCAAGAGACCCAGTACTTC. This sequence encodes CASRDSAQETQYF.